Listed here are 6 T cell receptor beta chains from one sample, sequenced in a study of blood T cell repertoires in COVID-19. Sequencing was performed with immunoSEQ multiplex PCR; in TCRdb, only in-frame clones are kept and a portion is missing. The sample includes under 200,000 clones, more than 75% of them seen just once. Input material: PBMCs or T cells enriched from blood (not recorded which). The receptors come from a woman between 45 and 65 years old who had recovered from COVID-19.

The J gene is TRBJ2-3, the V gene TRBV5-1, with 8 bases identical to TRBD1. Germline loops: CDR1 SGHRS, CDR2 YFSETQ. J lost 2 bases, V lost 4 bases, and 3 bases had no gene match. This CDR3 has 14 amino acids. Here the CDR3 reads CASSQDRATDTQYF. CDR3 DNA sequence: TGCGCCAGCAGCCAGGACAGGGCCACAGATACGCAGTATTTT.

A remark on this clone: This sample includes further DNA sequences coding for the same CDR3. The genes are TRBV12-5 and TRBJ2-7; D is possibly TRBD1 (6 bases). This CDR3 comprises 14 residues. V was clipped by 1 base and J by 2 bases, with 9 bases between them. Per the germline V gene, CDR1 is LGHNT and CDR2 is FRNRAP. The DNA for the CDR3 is TGTGCTAGTGGTTTGGAACAGGGCGCCTACGAGCAGTACTTC. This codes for CASGLEQGAYEQYF. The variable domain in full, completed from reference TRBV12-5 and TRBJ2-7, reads DARVTQTPRHKVTEMGQEVTMRCQPILGHNTVFWYRQTMMQGLELLAYFRNRAPLDDSGMPKDRFSAEMPDATLATLKIQPSEPRDSAVYFCASGLEQGAYEQYFGPGTRLTVT.

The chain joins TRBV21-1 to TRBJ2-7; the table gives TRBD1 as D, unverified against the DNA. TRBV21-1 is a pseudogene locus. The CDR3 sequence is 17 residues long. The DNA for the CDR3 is TGTGCCAGCAGCAAAGCACCCAGGGGGCAAAGCTCCTACGAGCAGTACTTC. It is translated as CASSKAPRGQSSYEQYF.

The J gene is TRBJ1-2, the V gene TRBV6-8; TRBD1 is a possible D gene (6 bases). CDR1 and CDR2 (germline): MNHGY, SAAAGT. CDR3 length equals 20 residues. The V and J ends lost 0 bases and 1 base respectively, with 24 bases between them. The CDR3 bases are TGTGCCAGCAGTTACTCTCTAGAGTGGACAGCCAAGGAGATTAACTATGGCTACACCTTC. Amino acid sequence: CASSYSLEWTAKEINYGYTF.

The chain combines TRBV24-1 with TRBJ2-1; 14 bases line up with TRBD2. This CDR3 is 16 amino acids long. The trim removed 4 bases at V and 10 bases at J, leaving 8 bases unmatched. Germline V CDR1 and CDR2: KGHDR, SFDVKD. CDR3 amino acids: CATSDPGLAGGQEQFF. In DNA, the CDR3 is TGTGCCACCAGTGACCCCGGACTAGCGGGGGGACAGGAGCAGTTCTTC.

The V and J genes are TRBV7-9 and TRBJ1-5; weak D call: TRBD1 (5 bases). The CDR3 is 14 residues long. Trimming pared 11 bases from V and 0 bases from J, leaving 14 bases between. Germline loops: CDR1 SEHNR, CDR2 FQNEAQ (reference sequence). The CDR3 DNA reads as TGTGCCGTCTCGTTCGGGGGTAGCAATCAGCCCCAGCATTTT. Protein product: CAVSFGGSNQPQHF.